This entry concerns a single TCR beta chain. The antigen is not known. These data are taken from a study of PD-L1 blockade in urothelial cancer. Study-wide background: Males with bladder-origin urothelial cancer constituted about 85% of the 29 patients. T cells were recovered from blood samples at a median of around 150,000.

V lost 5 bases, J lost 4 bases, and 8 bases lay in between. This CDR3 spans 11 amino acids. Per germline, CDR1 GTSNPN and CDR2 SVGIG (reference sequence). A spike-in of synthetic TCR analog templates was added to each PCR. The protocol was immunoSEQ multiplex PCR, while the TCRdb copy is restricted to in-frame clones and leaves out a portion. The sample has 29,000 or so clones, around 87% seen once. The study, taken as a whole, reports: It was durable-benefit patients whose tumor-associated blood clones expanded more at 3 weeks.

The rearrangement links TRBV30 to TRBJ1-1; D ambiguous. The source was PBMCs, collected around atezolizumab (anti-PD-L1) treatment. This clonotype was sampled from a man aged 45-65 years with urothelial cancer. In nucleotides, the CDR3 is TGTGCCTGGTCGCGGGGCACTGAAGCTTTCTTT. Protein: CAWSRGTEAFF.